A selection of T cell receptor beta chains follows, all from one sample in a study of T cell repertoires in cytomegalovirus infection. Antigen specificity for these receptors is unknown. TCRdb reprocessed the reads with MiXCR, giving one entry per CDR3 protein. Among roughly 500,000 distinct CDR3 sequences listed, about 33% were seen once. Material: cultured PBMCs, obtained from culture after CMV antigen stimulation. The origin of the receptors is a human donor in good health (CMV status not recorded). Some clones in this sample may be carry-over from other donors' samples. The CDR3 runs from the conserved cysteine through the conserved F or W. D genes are given only for firm matches. Part of the rows lack a size; the others show once, few, many or a class for expanded clones.

clone_size,v_call,j_call,cdr3_length,d_call,cdr3_aa,cdr3_nt
-,TRBV12-3/TRBV12-4,TRBJ2-3,11,-,CATTKTDTQYF,TGTGCCACCACAAAGACAGATACGCAGTATTTT
few,TRBV2,TRBJ2-5,13,-,CASRAGTRETQYF,TGTGCCAGCAGGGCCGGGACGAGGGAGACCCAGTACTTC
few,TRBV7-6,TRBJ2-2,16,TRBD2,CASSPSGTSRPGELFF,TGTGCCAGCAGCCCTTCCGGGACTAGCAGGCCCGGGGAGCTGTTTTTT
few,TRBV29-1,TRBJ2-2,15,-,CSASDRARDTGELFF,TGCAGCGCATCCGACAGAGCCCGGGACACCGGGGAGCTGTTTTTT
-,TRBV27,TRBJ2-7,14,TRBD2,CASSSGSFSYEQYF,TGTGCCAGCAGTAGCGGGAGCTTTTCCTACGAGCAGTACTTC
-,TRBV11-2,TRBJ2-7,15,TRBD2,CASSSSGTSGKEQYF,TGTGCCAGCAGCTCTTCCGGGACTAGCGGGAAAGAGCAGTACTTC
few,TRBV19,TRBJ2-1,13,TRBD2,CASTSGSLNEQFF,TGTGCCAGTACTAGCGGGAGCCTCAATGAGCAGTTCTTC
-,TRBV6-1,TRBJ1-5,16,-,CASSQRRQSSNQPQHF,TGTGCCAGCAGTCAACGAAGACAGAGCAGCAATCAGCCCCAGCATTTT
-,TRBV11-2,TRBJ1-2,14,-,CASSLVTFNYGYTF,TGTGCCAGCAGCTTAGTTACCTTCAACTATGGCTACACCTTC
-,TRBV6-6,TRBJ2-7,15,TRBD2,CASSSHSGRGHEQYF,TGTGCCAGCAGCAGTCATAGCGGGAGGGGGCACGAGCAGTACTTC
many,TRBV7-2,TRBJ2-3,14,TRBD2,CASMRTSGTDTQYF,TGTGCCAGCATGCGGACTAGCGGGACAGATACGCAGTATTTT
-,TRBV7-2,TRBJ2-3,13,-,CASSQWGRDTQYF,TGTGCCAGCAGCCAGTGGGGTCGGGATACGCAGTATTTT
few,TRBV7-2,TRBJ2-2,15,TRBD2,CASSLQAGVTGELFF,TGTGCCAGCAGCTTACAAGCGGGAGTAACCGGGGAGCTGTTTTTT
-,TRBV6-4,TRBJ1-6,16,-,CASSERQWPSDSPLHF,TGTGCCAGCAGTGAAAGACAGTGGCCTTCGGATTCACCCCTCCACTTT
few,TRBV28,TRBJ2-1,11,-,CASSLSPRLFF,TGTGCCAGCAGCCTTAGCCCTCGGCTGTTCTTC
-,TRBV7-2,TRBJ2-5,15,-,CASIRTVVRQETQYF,TGTGCCAGCATCCGTACCGTGGTTCGGCAAGAGACCCAGTACTTC
-,TRBV7-2,TRBJ1-3,16,TRBD1,CASSPNGRGILNTIYF,TGTGCCAGCAGCCCAAACGGCAGGGGGATTCTTAACACCATATATTTT
-,TRBV11-3,TRBJ2-1,20,TRBD2,CASSFHRTSGPEGGWNEQFF,TGTGCCAGCAGCTTCCACCGGACTAGCGGGCCGGAAGGAGGGTGGAATGAGCAGTTCTTC
few,TRBV30,TRBJ2-1,11,-,CAWTPFGEQFF,TGTGCCTGGACCCCGTTTGGTGAGCAGTTCTTC
-,TRBV29-1,TRBJ2-7,15,-,CSVLVASELVYEQYF,TGCAGCGTTCTGGTTGCTAGCGAATTGGTGTACGAGCAGTACTTC
-,TRBV12-3/TRBV12-4,TRBJ1-4,15,-,CASSLMPGANEKLFF,TGTGCCAGCAGTTTAATGCCAGGGGCTAATGAAAAACTGTTTTTT
few,TRBV19,TRBJ2-5,15,TRBD1,CASSIGGQPRETQYF,TGTGCCAGTAGTATTGGGGGACAGCCGCGAGAGACCCAGTACTTC
-,TRBV12-3/TRBV12-4,TRBJ2-2,16,-,CASSQERDSNTGELFF,TGTGCCAGCAGCCAAGAGAGGGACTCTAACACCGGGGAGCTGTTTTTT
-,TRBV6-5,TRBJ2-1,16,TRBD2,CASSWALAGGGNEQFF,TGTGCCAGCAGTTGGGCTCTAGCGGGAGGAGGCAATGAGCAGTTCTTC
-,TRBV2,TRBJ2-1,13,-,CANSPTRMAEQFF,TGTGCTAATTCTCCAACCCGAATGGCCGAGCAGTTCTTC
few,TRBV12-3/TRBV12-4,TRBJ2-7,14,-,CASTRDTGSYEQYF,TGTGCCAGCACCAGGGACACCGGCTCCTACGAGCAGTACTTC
few,TRBV5-4,TRBJ2-3,12,-,CASSSAGLTQYF,TGTGCCAGCAGCTCCGCGGGCCTTACGCAGTATTTT
-,TRBV7-2,TRBJ2-5,15,-,CASSLWGLGAETQYF,TGTGCCAGCAGCTTGTGGGGGTTGGGGGCAGAGACCCAGTACTTC
-,TRBV5-1,TRBJ2-1,13,TRBD2,CASSTTSGRIQFF,TGCGCCAGCAGCACGACTAGCGGGAGGATACAGTTCTTC
-,TRBV19,TRBJ2-1,15,TRBD1,CASSIGQGIGNEQFF,TGTGCCAGTAGTATAGGACAGGGGATAGGGAATGAGCAGTTCTTC
-,TRBV4-1,TRBJ2-3,14,-,CASSRGDTADTQYF,TGCGCCAGCAGCCGGGGTGACACTGCGGATACGCAGTATTTT
-,TRBV5-1,TRBJ1-3,16,-,CASSLGDRVSGNTIYF,TGCGCCAGCAGCCTGGGGGACCGTGTCTCTGGAAACACCATATATTTT
-,TRBV20-1,TRBJ2-3,12,-,CSGLPREDTQYF,TGCAGTGGACTCCCTAGGGAGGATACGCAGTATTTT
few,TRBV7-2,TRBJ1-2,14,-,CASSGSSGTYGYTF,TGTGCCAGCAGCGGTAGTTCCGGGACTTATGGCTACACCTTC
-,TRBV7-2,TRBJ2-3,15,TRBD2,CASSPLSGSLNTQYF,TGTGCCAGCAGCCCCCTGAGCGGGAGCTTAAATACGCAGTATTTT
-,TRBV6-2/TRBV6-3,TRBJ2-3,16,TRBD2,CASSFTSGKNADTQYF,TGTGCCAGCAGTTTTACTAGCGGGAAAAACGCAGATACGCAGTATTTT
-,TRBV15,TRBJ2-3,18,TRBD2,CATSSGTSGSGGTDTQYF,TGTGCCACCAGCAGCGGGACTAGCGGGAGCGGAGGCACAGATACGCAGTATTTT
-,TRBV7-2,TRBJ2-1,18,TRBD2,CASSPIGFGGSIYNEQFF,TGTGCCAGCAGCCCAATAGGATTTGGCGGGAGCATCTACAATGAGCAGTTCTTC
few,TRBV7-2,TRBJ2-3,13,-,CASSPWATDTQYF,TGTGCCAGCAGCCCCTGGGCCACAGATACGCAGTATTTT
-,TRBV6-2/TRBV6-3,TRBJ2-2,15,-,CASSPGRIDTGELFF,TGTGCCAGCAGCCCTGGGCGGATAGACACCGGGGAGCTGTTTTTT
-,TRBV6-6,TRBJ2-1,14,-,CASSPRGTNNEQFF,TGTGCCAGCAGTCCTCGGGGCACCAACAATGAGCAGTTCTTC
-,TRBV7-8,TRBJ2-5,13,-,CASSPEGAETQYF,TGTGCCAGCAGCCCAGAGGGTGCGGAGACCCAGTACTTC
-,TRBV19,TRBJ2-1,15,-,CASSTLGVSYNEQFF,TGTGCCAGTAGTACCCTAGGGGTCTCCTACAATGAGCAGTTCTTC
-,TRBV27,TRBJ1-1,13,-,CASSLQGMTEAFF,TGTGCCAGCAGTTTACAGGGGATGACTGAAGCTTTCTTT
-,TRBV7-3,TRBJ2-3,17,TRBD2,CASSPTGTSGTGDTQYF,TGTGCCAGCAGCCCCACCGGGACTAGCGGGACAGGAGATACGCAGTATTTT